The rows below give T cell receptor beta chains drawn from one sample of a study of CD8 T cells in ankylosing spondylitis. Each CDR3 protein is one row after TCRdb ran MiXCR on the 5' RACE reads. The sample has about 540,000 distinct CDR3 sequences, about an eighth seen once. Specimen: blood, either unsorted or a sorted T cell fraction (not recorded which). The origin of the receptors is a male donor with ankylosing spondylitis. Both conserved end residues are part of each CDR3. Fields, in order: J gene, CDR3 length, clone size, D gene, V gene, CDR3 protein, CDR3 DNA. D genes are given only for firm matches. For some rows the clone size is stated as once, few or many, or as a class when expanded; others skip it.

>TRBJ2-5|13|.|.|TRBV12-5
CASGSSSVETQYF
TGTGCTAGTGGTTCCTCTTCAGTAGAGACCCAGTACTTC
>TRBJ1-5|15|.|.|TRBV3-1
CASSQGIKGGMPQHF
TGTGCCAGCAGCCAAGGTATTAAGGGCGGGATGCCCCAGCATTTT
>TRBJ1-1|12|few|.|TRBV14
CASSPGQIEAFF
TGTGCCAGCAGTCCCGGACAGATTGAAGCTTTCTTT
>TRBJ1-1|17|once|.|TRBV5-1
CASSLGQRSPKNTEAFF
TGCGCCAGCAGCTTGGGGCAGCGGAGTCCTAAGAACACTGAAGCTTTCTTT
>TRBJ2-5|17|.|TRBD2|TRBV7-2
CASSLAGTSGREETQYF
TGTGCCAGCAGCTTAGCAGGGACTAGCGGGAGGGAAGAGACCCAGTACTTC
>TRBJ2-2|16|many|TRBD2|TRBV5-6
CASSLVPSGQTGELFF
TGTGCCAGCAGCTTGGTTCCTAGCGGGCAGACCGGGGAGCTGTTTTTT
>TRBJ1-1|15|.|.|TRBV25-1
CASSDTGLGDTEAFF
TGTGCCAGCAGTGATACGGGGCTCGGCGACACTGAAGCTTTCTTT
>TRBJ1-6|16|few|.|TRBV5-6
CASSRGHSSYNSPLHF
TGTGCCAGCAGCCGGGGACACAGCTCCTATAATTCACCCCTCCACTTT
>TRBJ1-4|16|.|.|TRBV7-6
CASSNIGTDFNEKLFF
TGTGCCAGCAGCAACATCGGGACCGACTTTAATGAAAAACTGTTTTTT
>TRBJ1-6|13|few|.|TRBV7-9
CASTPATGTPLHF
TGTGCCAGCACCCCGGCAACGGGGACACCCCTCCACTTT
>TRBJ2-1|13|few|TRBD2|TRBV5-1
CASSTSGSDEQFF
TGCGCCAGCAGCACTAGCGGGAGTGATGAGCAGTTCTTC
>TRBJ1-1|13|many|.|TRBV7-6
CASSFRHMTEAFF
TGTGCCAGCAGCTTTCGACACATGACTGAAGCTTTCTTT
>TRBJ1-2|15|few|.|TRBV15
CATSRSESGDYGYTF
TGTGCCACCAGCAGATCCGAGTCGGGCGACTATGGCTACACCTTC
>TRBJ2-3|16|many|TRBD2|TRBV5-1
CASSKGDYFSTDTQYF
TGCGCCAGCAGCAAAGGGGACTATTTCAGCACAGATACGCAGTATTTT
>TRBJ1-1|12|.|.|TRBV30
CACPKAGTEAFF
TGTGCCTGTCCCAAGGCAGGCACTGAAGCTTTCTTT
>TRBJ2-1|15|few|TRBD2|TRBV19
CASSRVTSGYNEQFF
TGTGCCAGTAGCCGTGTAACTAGCGGGTATAATGAGCAGTTCTTC
>TRBJ1-6|14|few|.|TRBV14
CASSRWAENSPLHF
TGTGCCAGCAGCCGTTGGGCGGAAAATTCACCCCTCCACTTT
>TRBJ2-7|13|few|.|TRBV20-1
CSASDGRRYEQYF
TGCAGTGCTAGTGATGGACGACGCTACGAGCAGTACTTC
>TRBJ2-1|13|few|.|TRBV3-1
CASSPALPGEQFF
TGTGCCAGCAGCCCAGCTCTCCCCGGTGAGCAGTTCTTC
>TRBJ2-5|13|few|.|TRBV20-1
CSAPTRYQETQYF
TGCAGTGCTCCTACGCGGTACCAAGAGACCCAGTACTTC
>TRBJ2-7|15|.|TRBD2|TRBV20-1
CSAQDGKGTNYEQYF
TGCAGTGCCCAGGATGGAAAAGGGACTAACTACGAGCAGTACTTC
>TRBJ1-2|13|.|.|TRBV19
CASSISGQYGYTF
TGTGCCAGTAGTATCTCCGGACAGTATGGCTACACCTTC
>TRBJ2-5|14|once|.|TRBV5-1
CASSLADGIETQYF
TGCGCCAGCAGCTTGGCCGATGGAATAGAGACCCAGTACTTC
>TRBJ1-3|15|many|TRBD1|TRBV5-1
CASRTGIRSGNTIYF
TGCGCCAGCAGGACAGGGATTAGGTCTGGAAACACCATATATTTT
>TRBJ2-3|14|.|.|TRBV14
CASSRSGITDTQYF
TGTGCCAGCAGCAGGTCTGGAATCACAGATACGCAGTATTTT
>TRBJ1-1|14|many|TRBD1|TRBV12-3/TRBV12-4
CASSLRAGGTEAFF
TGTGCCAGCAGTTTAAGGGCAGGGGGCACTGAAGCTTTCTTT
>TRBJ1-2|13|.|.|TRBV5-6
CASSLVRRDGYTF
TGTGCCAGCAGCTTGGTCAGGAGAGATGGCTACACCTTC
>TRBJ1-1|13|.|.|TRBV12-3/TRBV12-4
CASSLVRVGQAFF
TGTGCCAGCAGTTTAGTGAGGGTGGGTCAGGCTTTCTTT
>TRBJ1-2|14|few|TRBD1|TRBV12-3/TRBV12-4
CASSLGSQGRGYTF
TGTGCCAGCAGTTTAGGCTCACAGGGGAGAGGCTACACCTTC
>TRBJ2-7|17|few|TRBD2|TRBV9
CASSVDKGTSGSHEQYF
TGTGCCAGCAGCGTGGATAAAGGGACTAGCGGGAGCCACGAGCAGTACTTC
>TRBJ1-3|15|.|.|TRBV6-2/TRBV6-3
CASSSLGSSGNTIYF
TGTGCCAGCAGTTCGCTCGGATCGTCTGGAAACACCATATATTTT
>TRBJ2-3|15|.|.|TRBV9
CASSVDVRPTDTQYF
TGTGCCAGCAGCGTAGATGTCAGGCCCACAGATACGCAGTATTTT
>TRBJ2-1|15|.|TRBD1|TRBV3-1
CASQRRTGNLDEQFF
TGTGCCAGCCAGCGTAGGACAGGGAATTTGGATGAGCAGTTCTTC
>TRBJ2-3|16|.|TRBD2|TRBV5-5
CASSFGGGDRTDTQYF
TGTGCCAGCAGCTTTGGGGGGGGGGACCGCACAGATACGCAGTATTTT
>TRBJ1-2|14|few|TRBD1|TRBV13
CASSTTQGAHGYTF
TGTGCCAGCAGCACCACACAGGGGGCTCACGGCTACACCTTC
>TRBJ2-1|14|few|.|TRBV5-4
CASSPPFTSNEQFF
TGTGCCAGCAGCCCCCCTTTTACTAGTAATGAGCAGTTCTTC
>TRBJ1-2|15|.|.|TRBV5-1
CASSLETGANYGYTF
TGCGCCAGCAGCTTGGAGACGGGGGCTAACTATGGCTACACCTTC
>TRBJ1-4|15|few|.|TRBV20-1
CSARESRARREKLFF
TGCAGTGCTAGAGAGAGCAGGGCGAGGAGGGAAAAACTGTTTTTT
>TRBJ1-3|14|few|.|TRBV27
CASSPLASGNTIYF
TGTGCCAGCAGTCCTCTCGCCTCTGGAAACACCATATATTTT
>TRBJ1-1|15|.|.|TRBV12-3/TRBV12-4
CASSLATAWSTEAFF
TGTGCCAGCAGTTTAGCGACAGCCTGGAGCACTGAAGCTTTCTTT
>TRBJ2-1|14|many|.|TRBV12-3/TRBV12-4
CASSSGTGYNEQFF
TGTGCCAGCAGCTCCGGGACGGGATACAATGAGCAGTTCTTC
>TRBJ1-4|14|.|.|TRBV14
CASSQGQPGEKLFF
TGTGCCAGCAGCCAAGGCCAACCTGGGGAAAAACTGTTTTTT
>TRBJ1-5|15|.|.|TRBV12-3/TRBV12-4
CASSLRELSNQPQHF
TGTGCCAGCAGTTTAAGGGAGCTAAGCAATCAGCCCCAGCATTTT
>TRBJ1-1|13|many|.|TRBV5-1
CASSLFSGTEAFF
TGCGCCAGCAGCCTCTTTAGTGGCACTGAAGCTTTCTTT
>TRBJ1-6|14|few|.|TRBV5-1
CASSLELDNSPLHF
TGCGCCAGCAGCTTGGAGTTAGATAATTCACCCCTCCACTTT
>TRBJ2-2|17|.|TRBD1|TRBV24-1
CATSDQTGGGWTGELFF
TGTGCCACCAGTGACCAAACAGGGGGCGGATGGACCGGGGAGCTGTTTTTT
>TRBJ1-2|14|.|TRBD1|TRBV5-1
CASTRDRGNYGYTF
TGCGCCAGCACCCGGGACAGGGGAAACTATGGCTACACCTTC
>TRBJ2-2|14|.|TRBD2|TRBV20-1
CSASLAGDTGELFF
TGCAGTGCTTCCCTAGCGGGGGACACCGGGGAGCTGTTTTTT
>TRBJ2-1|17|.|.|TRBV24-1
CATSDSQFRLAYNEQFF
TGTGCCACCAGTGATTCCCAGTTCAGGTTAGCCTACAATGAGCAGTTCTTC
>TRBJ2-2|14|.|.|TRBV20-1
CSARGYRGTGELFF
TGCAGTGCTAGAGGCTATAGAGGGACCGGGGAGCTGTTTTTT
>TRBJ2-7|15|few|TRBD2|TRBV7-2
CASSATPGGGYEQYF
TGTGCCAGCAGCGCAACACCGGGGGGGGGCTACGAGCAGTACTTC